This record covers a single TCR beta chain. V was clipped by 6 bases and J by 6 bases, with 15 bases between them. The germline V gene encodes CDR1 MNHEY and CDR2 SVGAGI. CDR3 length: 13 amino acids. Enrollees, roughly 18 to 89 years old, lived in 25 or so US areas. The method was immunoSEQ multiplex PCR; TCRdb's version includes in-frame clones alone and lacks a portion of them. The sample holds 490,000 or so clones, about 88% seen once. This sample stems from a study of blood T cell repertoires in COVID-19. The sample comprised PBMCs or T cells enriched from blood (not recorded which). The chain is built from TRBV6-5 and TRBJ2-7, with D possibly matching TRBD1 (6 bases). The origin of this receptor is a woman aged 55-75 years who had recovered from COVID-19. The CDR3 DNA reads TGTGCCAGCAGGGCCGGGACACTCGGCGAGCAGTACGTC. Translated, it gives CASRAGTLGEQYV.